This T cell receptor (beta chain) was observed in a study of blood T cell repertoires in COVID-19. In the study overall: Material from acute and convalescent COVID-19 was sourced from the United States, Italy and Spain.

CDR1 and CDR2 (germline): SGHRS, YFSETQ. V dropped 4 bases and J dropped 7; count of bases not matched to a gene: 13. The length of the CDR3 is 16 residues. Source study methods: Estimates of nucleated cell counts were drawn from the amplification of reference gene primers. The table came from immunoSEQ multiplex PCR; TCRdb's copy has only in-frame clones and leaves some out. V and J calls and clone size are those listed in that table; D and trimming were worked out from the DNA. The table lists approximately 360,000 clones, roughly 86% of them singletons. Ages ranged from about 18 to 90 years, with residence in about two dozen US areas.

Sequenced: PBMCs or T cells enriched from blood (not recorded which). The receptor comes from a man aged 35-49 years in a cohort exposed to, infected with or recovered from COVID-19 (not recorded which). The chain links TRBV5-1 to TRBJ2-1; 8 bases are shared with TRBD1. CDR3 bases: TGCGCCAGCAGCCCACCCGGACAGGGTATGAGGAATGAGCAGTTCTTC. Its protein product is CASSPPGQGMRNEQFF.